The TCR beta chain under discussion was sequenced for a study of blood T cell repertoires in COVID-19. Trimming stripped 8 bases from V and 4 bases from J, with 15 bases between. CDR1 LNHNV and CDR2 YYDKDF come from the germline V gene (reference sequence). This CDR3 spans 13 amino acids. In the authors' workflow: Estimation of nucleated cell counts relied on the amplification of reference gene primers. This table comes from immunoSEQ multiplex PCR, and its TCRdb copy is limited to in-frame clones, with some not included. The V and J calls and clone size are taken from that table; D and trimming were inferred from the DNA. There are 150,000 to 180,000 clones in the sample; around 85% occur only once, and around 0.63% lies in the top ten.

The sequencing input was peripheral blood. This receptor was identified in a man aged 55-75 years with COVID-19, enrolled during active disease. The rearrangement joins TRBV15 to TRBJ2-7, with a tentative D call TRBD2 (6 bases). The CDR3 nucleotides are TGTGCCACCGGAGGGGTAGGGCATTACGAGCAGTACTTC. It is translated as CATGGVGHYEQYF.